The present TCR beta chain was sequenced within a study of T cell clones after liver transplantation. The repertoire was sequenced with immunoSEQ multiplex PCR; TCRdb's copy has only in-frame clones and lacks some. The sample includes 40,000 to 55,000 clones, 55% to 85% of them seen just once. Germline V gene data show CDR1 as SGHVS and CDR2 as FNYEAQ. V gave up 4 bases and J gave up 3 bases; unmatched junction bases: 7. The CDR3 spans 16 residues. The sample holds a few counts of this clone. This sequence was found in a human patient who received a liver transplant. Part of the T cell pool may stem from the graft donor. The chain couples TRBV7-6 to TRBJ2-5, with 11 nucleotides matching TRBD2. Sequenced material: CD4+ T cells from blood, taken more than 52 months after liver transplant. The CDR3 spells CASSSPSLAGEETQYF. CDR3 bases: TGTGCCAGCAGCTCGCCCTCACTAGCGGGGGAAGAGACCCAGTACTTC.